The clone carrying this T cell receptor (beta chain) was observed a few times. The entry originates in a study of cytomegalovirus exposure and HLA in healthy donors. With 60 Vbeta and 13 Jbeta primers, the PCR was carried out. Only in-frame clones appear in the TCRdb table, and some are missing; sequencing was by immunoSEQ multiplex PCR. The sample holds approximately 160,000 clones, 68% seen once. Trimming removed 5 bases at V and 7 bases at J, with 15 bases between. The CDR3 runs to 13 residues. CDR1 and CDR2 (germline): SGHAT, FQNNGV. The sample taken for sequencing was PBMCs. This chain connects TRBV11-2 to TRBJ2-7; possibly TRBD2 for D (6 bases). This receptor was taken from a man in his fifties or sixties in good health and CMV-seronegative. CDR3 nucleotides: TGTGCCAGCAGCCACCCGGGGGACCGGGAGCAGTACTTC. Its translation: CASSHPGDREQYF.